This is a list of T cell receptor beta chains from one sample in a study of cytomegalovirus exposure and HLA in healthy donors. Repertoires were generated with immunoSEQ multiplex PCR, while TCRdb's copy carries only in-frame clones and drops some. This table has over 90,000 clones, more than 70% appearing once. Sequencing used PBMCs. The receptors here all came from a woman aged 60-75 years in good health and CMV-seropositive. Each CDR3 is given with its conserved first and last residue. The D gene is left open where the match is weak. Clone size is not always given. Where it is, it says once, few, many or a class for expanded clones.

-,TRBJ2-7,TRBV27,15,-,TGTGCCAGCAGTTTGAGGCTAGCGAAGAGTAGCGAGCAGTACTTC,CASSLRLAKSSEQYF
TRBD1,TRBJ1-2,TRBV23-1,16,-,TGCGCCAGCAGTCAACCGGGACAGACAAAAAACTATGGCTACACCTTC,CASSQPGQTKNYGYTF
-,TRBJ2-7,TRBV6-6,13,-,TGTGCCAGCAGGTTCGCGGGGAGTGAGGAGCAGTACTTC,CASRFAGSEEQYF
-,TRBJ2-5,TRBV10-1,17,once,TGCGCCAGCAGTGATTCAGTTTTCGGCGGTGGGAGAGAGACCCAGTACTTC,CASSDSVFGGGRETQYF
-,TRBJ2-1,TRBV7-9,17,-,TGTGCCAGCAGCTTACGTCCCGCGGGCAGCTCCTACAATGAGCAGTTCTTC,CASSLRPAGSSYNEQFF
-,TRBJ1-1,TRBV6-1,14,-,TGTGCCAGCAGTGAGGCGGTAATGGGCACTGAAGCTTTCTTT,CASSEAVMGTEAFF
-,TRBJ2-7,TRBV14,16,-,TGTGCCAGCAGCCAAGGGGAGCGGAGGATTTCCTACGAGCAGTACTTC,CASSQGERRISYEQYF
-,TRBJ2-6,TRBV7-2,15,-,TGTGCCAGCAGCTTGGGGGGGCCGGGGGCCAACGTCCTGACTTTC,CASSLGGPGANVLTF
TRBD2,TRBJ2-3,TRBV5-1,14,-,TGCGCCAGCAGCTTGGCCTGGCTAGCGGGAGGGCTACATTTT,CASSLAWLAGGLHF
TRBD2,TRBJ2-7,TRBV13,15,-,TGTGCCAGCAGCTTATTAGCGGGAGCCACCTACGAGCAGTACTTC,CASSLLAGATYEQYF
-,TRBJ2-7,TRBV2,12,-,TGTGCCAGCAGGCCGACCGGGGACGAGCAGTACTTC,CASRPTGDEQYF
-,TRBJ1-1,TRBV6-5,15,few,TGTGCCAGCAGTTACCGGGAGGTGGGTTGGGAAATGGCTTTCTTT,CASSYREVGWEMAFF
-,TRBJ1-5,TRBV18,13,-,TGTGCCAGCTCACCCGAGGAGTGGCAGCCCCAGCATTTT,CASSPEEWQPQHF
-,TRBJ1-3,TRBV5-5,13,-,TGTGCCAGCAGCTTGGCCGGGGCAGGGGCCATATATTTT,CASSLAGAGAIYF
TRBD2,TRBJ2-7,TRBV30,14,-,TGTGCCTGGAGAAGAAGTGGCGGGAGTTACGAGCAGTACTTC,CAWRRSGGSYEQYF
-,TRBJ1-5,TRBV19,15,-,TGTGCCAGTAGTAGTTCCGCAGGGAGCAATCAGCCCCAGCATTTT,CASSSSAGSNQPQHF
-,TRBJ1-4,TRBV18,15,-,TGTGCCAGCTCACCAGACGAGGGGGTTTATGAAAAACTGTTTTTT,CASSPDEGVYEKLFF
-,TRBJ1-5,TRBV11-2,13,once,TGTGCCAGCAGCAGGGGTAGCAATCAGCCCCAGCATTTT,CASSRGSNQPQHF
-,TRBJ2-5,TRBV28,12,-,TGTGCCAGCACCAGGGGCCTGGAGACCCAGTACTTC,CASTRGLETQYF
-,TRBJ1-5,TRBV13,13,-,TGTGCCAGCAGCTTAAGGGGATCTCAGCCCCAGCATTTT,CASSLRGSQPQHF
-,TRBJ2-4,TRBV2,13,-,TGTGCCAGCAGTGAAGTCCGCCGAGGACTTGGGTACTTC,CASSEVRRGLGYF
-,TRBJ1-5,TRBV20-1,11,once,TGCAGTGCTAGTAACGGAGGGCCCCAGCATTTT,CSASNGGPQHF
TRBD1,TRBJ2-5,TRBV29-1,14,once,TGCAGCGTTTATGGACAGGGGGTTAGGGAGACCCAGTACTTC,CSVYGQGVRETQYF
-,TRBJ1-3,TRBV5-1,14,-,TGCGCCAGCAGCTTGGACAGGGCTGGAAACACCATATATTTT,CASSLDRAGNTIYF
-,TRBJ1-2,TRBV29-1,13,once,TGCAGCGTTGATGTAGGGGGTGGTTATGGCTACACCTTC,CSVDVGGGYGYTF
TRBD1,TRBJ2-7,TRBV18,14,-,TGTGCCAGCTCACCCGACAGGGCCCCCGCCGAGCAGTACTTC,CASSPDRAPAEQYF
TRBD2,TRBJ2-5,TRBV30,13,-,TGTGCCTGGGCTACTAGCGGCTTAGGGGAGCAGTACTTC,CAWATSGLGEQYF
TRBD1,TRBJ1-2,TRBV9,15,-,TGTGCCAGCAGCGCACAACAGGGGAAGAGCTATGGCTACACCTTC,CASSAQQGKSYGYTF
-,TRBJ2-7,TRBV7-9,10,-,TGTTCCAGCAATCCGCGAATTGAGTACTTC,CSSNPRIEYF
TRBD1,TRBJ2-7,TRBV9,14,-,TGTGCCAGCAGCAGGGGACAGACTCCTCACGAGCAGTACTTC,CASSRGQTPHEQYF
TRBD2,TRBJ2-3,TRBV6-4,14,-,TGTGCCAGCAGTCCGGGACTAGCGGGAGAGGTCAAGTATTTT,CASSPGLAGEVKYF
TRBD1,TRBJ1-3,TRBV5-1,15,once,TGCGCCAGCAGCTTGGTGGGGACAGGAGGAAACACCATATATTTT,CASSLVGTGGNTIYF
-,TRBJ2-2,TRBV27,15,-,TGTGCCAGCAGAGAAGCGGAAGCGAACACCGGGGAGCTGTTTTTT,CASREAEANTGELFF
TRBD1,TRBJ2-7,TRBV6-6,14,few,TGTGCCAGCGGGGACAGCCTCCGCCCCTACGAGCAGTACTTC,CASGDSLRPYEQYF
TRBD1,TRBJ1-1,TRBV18,14,few,TGTGCCAGCTCACCACAGGGGGCGTTCACTGAAGCTTTCTTT,CASSPQGAFTEAFF
TRBD2,TRBJ2-5,TRBV28,16,-,TGTGCCAGCAGTTTATACGGCGGGGGGTACCAAGAGACCCAGTACTTC,CASSLYGGGYQETQYF
TRBD2,TRBJ2-5,TRBV9,19,-,TGTGCCAGCAGCGTAAGCAGACTAGCGGGAGGGCCTAGGCAAGAGACCCAGTACTTC,CASSVSRLAGGPRQETQYF
-,TRBJ2-5,TRBV30,14,-,TGTGCCTGGTTTTCGGGACTGGGCGGAGAGACCCAGTACTTC,CAWFSGLGGETQYF
-,TRBJ1-5,TRBV11-2,13,-,TGTGCCAGCAGCTTAGGTCTAGATCAGCCCCAGCATTTT,CASSLGLDQPQHF
TRBD1,TRBJ2-5,TRBV13,16,-,TGTGCCAGCAGCTACCGGGACAGGGGGGTCCAAGAGACCCAGTACTTC,CASSYRDRGVQETQYF
TRBD1,TRBJ1-4,TRBV4-1,15,few,TGCGCCAGCAGCCAAGACGGGACAGTCGACGAAAAACTGTTTTTT,CASSQDGTVDEKLFF
-,TRBJ2-2,TRBV19,14,-,TGTGCCAGTAGTATGGAAGGGAGGACCGGGGAGCTGTTTTTT,CASSMEGRTGELFF
TRBD2,TRBJ2-7,TRBV27,13,-,TGTGCCAGCAGCCCACACCCAAAGCGGGAGCCGTACTTC,CASSPHPKREPYF
TRBD1,TRBJ2-7,TRBV5-5,14,few,TGTGCCAGCAGCTTTGGACAGGGGACCTACGAGCAGTACTTC,CASSFGQGTYEQYF
TRBD1,TRBJ1-2,TRBV5-4,14,-,TGTGCCAGCAGCCCACAGACAGGGCACCATGGCTACACCTTC,CASSPQTGHHGYTF
-,TRBJ1-1,TRBV28,13,once,TGTGCCAGCAGTTTTTCCAGGGCCACTGAAGCTTTCTTT,CASSFSRATEAFF
TRBD1,TRBJ2-7,TRBV28,14,-,TGTGCCAGCAGTTTATTCGGACAGGACTACGAGCAGTACTTC,CASSLFGQDYEQYF
TRBD1,TRBJ1-1,TRBV27,17,-,TGTGCCAGCAGTTTATTTTCACCGGGACAGTTCAACACTGAAGCTTTCTTT,CASSLFSPGQFNTEAFF
TRBD1,TRBJ2-7,TRBV12-5,11,-,TGTGCTAGTGGCCGTGACAGGGTTGAGTACTTC,CASGRDRVEYF
TRBD2,TRBJ2-1,TRBV7-9,15,-,TGTGCCAGCAGTCAACAAAGACTAGCGGGAGTCGAGCAGTTCTTC,CASSQQRLAGVEQFF
-,TRBJ2-1,TRBV11-2,14,-,TGTGCCAGCGTGCGGAGAGGATCCTACAATGAGCAGTTCTTC,CASVRRGSYNEQFF
-,TRBJ2-7,TRBV25-1,14,-,TGTGCCAGCAGTGAAGGAGACGGCGGTTACGAGCAGTACTTC,CASSEGDGGYEQYF
TRBD2,TRBJ2-1,TRBV28,12,-,TGTGCCAGCAGTCAACTAGCGGGAGAGCAGTTCTTC,CASSQLAGEQFF
-,TRBJ1-2,TRBV29-1,11,-,TGCAGCGGTGGCAGGGGCGAGGGCTACACCTTC,CSGGRGEGYTF
TRBD1,TRBJ2-3,TRBV5-1,14,-,TGCGCCAGCAGCTCCGGGACAGGGCAGGGTACGCAGTATTTT,CASSSGTGQGTQYF